This T cell receptor beta chain was captured in a study of blood T cells in healthy people across ages. The study, taken as a whole, reports: Calculation of diversity from one million T cells yielded estimates considered to be underestimates.

Each donor's blood draw was roughly 9.5 milliliters of peripheral blood. Isolated per sample were at least 7 million PBMCs. The CDR3 contains 16 residues. With 2 bases removed from V and 0 bases from J, the gap between germline ends came to 10 bases. Germline CDR1 is LNHNV and CDR2 is YYDKDF (reference sequence). Sample-barcoded 5' priming and a J-beta primer mix drove a second PCR of about 6 to 12 cycles. TCRdb re-analysed the 5' RACE reads in MiXCR, keeping a single row per CDR3 protein. The sample carries 780,000 or so distinct CDR3 sequences, 56% recorded once. This clonotype has just a few counts. What it binds is unknown.

Sequences were obtained from blood. This TCR came from a man aged 35-49 years in good health. This chain joins TRBV15 and TRBJ1-4; D is unresolved. The CDR3 DNA reads TGTGCCACCAGCAGAAGGACCGTTGCAACTAATGAAAAACTGTTTTTT. This encodes CATSRRTVATNEKLFF.